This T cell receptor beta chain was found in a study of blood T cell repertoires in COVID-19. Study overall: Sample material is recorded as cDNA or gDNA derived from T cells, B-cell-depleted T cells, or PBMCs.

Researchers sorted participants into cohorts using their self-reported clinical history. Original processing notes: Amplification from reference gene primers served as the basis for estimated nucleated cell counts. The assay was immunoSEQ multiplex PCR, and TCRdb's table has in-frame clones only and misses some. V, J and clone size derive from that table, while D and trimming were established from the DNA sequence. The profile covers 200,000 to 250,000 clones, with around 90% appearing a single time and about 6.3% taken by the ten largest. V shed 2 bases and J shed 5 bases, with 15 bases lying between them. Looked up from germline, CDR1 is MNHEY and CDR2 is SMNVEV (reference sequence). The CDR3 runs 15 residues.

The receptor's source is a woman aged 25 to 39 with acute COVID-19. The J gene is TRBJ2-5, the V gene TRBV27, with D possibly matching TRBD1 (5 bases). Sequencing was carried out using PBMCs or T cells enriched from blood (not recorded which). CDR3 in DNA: TGTGCCAGCAGTTTAGGCAGGACATTTGGGGAGACCCAGTACTTC. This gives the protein CASSLGRTFGETQYF.